These T cell receptor beta chains were read from a single sample in a study of T cell repertoires in cytomegalovirus infection. No antigen has been assigned to these receptors. A single record per CDR3 protein comes from TCRdb applying MiXCR to the reads. Found here are over 120,000 distinct CDR3 sequences, about 32% of them singletons; the top ten hold roughly 47%. Sequences were derived from CD8+ T cells from cultured PBMCs, sampled from culture after CMV antigen stimulation. Every receptor here comes from a human donor in good health (CMV status not recorded). Some clones in this sample may be carry-over from other donors' samples. Both conserved end residues are part of each CDR3. The order of the fields is J gene, clone size, V gene, D gene, CDR3 DNA, CDR3 protein. D genes are given only for firm matches. A clone size is listed for some rows: how often the clone was seen (once, few, many), or a class if it is expanded.

J gene: TRBJ2-5
clone size: NA
V gene: TRBV12-3/TRBV12-4
D gene: NA
CDR3 DNA: TGTGCCAGCAGTTTAGTAGCTCGAGAGACCCAGTACTTC
CDR3 protein: CASSLVARETQYF

J gene: TRBJ1-2
clone size: many
V gene: TRBV7-8
D gene: NA
CDR3 DNA: TGTGCCAGCAGCTTAGCCAGGGGAGATAACTATGGCTACACCTTC
CDR3 protein: CASSLARGDNYGYTF

J gene: TRBJ1-2
clone size: few
V gene: TRBV7-9
D gene: NA
CDR3 DNA: TGTGCCAGCGAGGGGCAACTTTATGGCTACACCTTC
CDR3 protein: CASEGQLYGYTF

J gene: TRBJ1-1
clone size: NA
V gene: TRBV5-6
D gene: NA
CDR3 DNA: TGTGCCAGCAGCCCAGCGGGGTGGGGAGTCGCTGAAGCTTTCTTT
CDR3 protein: CASSPAGWGVAEAFF

J gene: TRBJ1-2
clone size: few
V gene: TRBV4-1
D gene: TRBD1
CDR3 DNA: TGCGCCAGCAGCCAACCGGGACAGGTATTCTATGGCTACACCTTC
CDR3 protein: CASSQPGQVFYGYTF

J gene: TRBJ2-3
clone size: few
V gene: TRBV4-2
D gene: NA
CDR3 DNA: TGTGCCAGCAGCCACGGAAGCGGGTCAGATACGCAGTATTTT
CDR3 protein: CASSHGSGSDTQYF

J gene: TRBJ2-7
clone size: NA
V gene: TRBV30
D gene: NA
CDR3 DNA: TGTGCCTGGAGTATCCTATCTGGCTCCTACGAGCAGTACTTC
CDR3 protein: CAWSILSGSYEQYF

J gene: TRBJ2-6
clone size: many
V gene: TRBV20-1
D gene: TRBD1
CDR3 DNA: TGCAGTGCTAGAGATTACAGAGACAGGGCTGGGGCCAACGTCCTGACTTTC
CDR3 protein: CSARDYRDRAGANVLTF

J gene: TRBJ2-2
clone size: NA
V gene: TRBV7-6
D gene: NA
CDR3 DNA: TGTGCCAGCAGCCCCGTTTTAACCGGGGAGCTGTTTTTT
CDR3 protein: CASSPVLTGELFF

J gene: TRBJ1-4
clone size: few
V gene: TRBV5-5
D gene: TRBD1
CDR3 DNA: TGTGCCAGCAGCCCATGGACAGGTTTTAATGAAAAACTGTTTTTT
CDR3 protein: CASSPWTGFNEKLFF

J gene: TRBJ2-3
clone size: NA
V gene: TRBV6-6
D gene: NA
CDR3 DNA: TGTGCCAGCAGTTACTCGGGCCAGGATACGCAGTATTTT
CDR3 protein: CASSYSGQDTQYF

J gene: TRBJ2-2
clone size: many
V gene: TRBV5-6
D gene: NA
CDR3 DNA: TGTGCCAGCAGCTTGGGGGCTAGCAGCGGAGATACCGGGGAGCTGTTTTTT
CDR3 protein: CASSLGASSGDTGELFF

J gene: TRBJ2-2
clone size: NA
V gene: TRBV4-1
D gene: NA
CDR3 DNA: TGCGCCAGCAGCCAAGTATTCAATGGGGTGAGCACCGGGGAGCTGTTTTTT
CDR3 protein: CASSQVFNGVSTGELFF

J gene: TRBJ1-6
clone size: NA
V gene: TRBV4-1
D gene: NA
CDR3 DNA: TGCGCCAGCAGCCAGTCATTGATGGCGGGGAATTCACCCCTCCACTTT
CDR3 protein: CASSQSLMAGNSPLHF

J gene: TRBJ2-1
clone size: few
V gene: TRBV19
D gene: NA
CDR3 DNA: TGTGCCAGTAGTATAGTCCCTAGCGTAAGCTCCTACAATGAGCAGTTCTTC
CDR3 protein: CASSIVPSVSSYNEQFF

J gene: TRBJ2-2
clone size: many
V gene: TRBV7-8
D gene: NA
CDR3 DNA: TGTGCCAGCAGCTTACGGGGGGCGGACACCGGGGAGCTGTTTTTT
CDR3 protein: CASSLRGADTGELFF

J gene: TRBJ2-1
clone size: NA
V gene: TRBV20-1
D gene: NA
CDR3 DNA: TGCAGTGCTAGAGGTGGTACAGATGAGCAGTTCTTC
CDR3 protein: CSARGGTDEQFF

J gene: TRBJ1-5
clone size: many
V gene: TRBV5-6
D gene: NA
CDR3 DNA: TGTGCCAGCAGCTTGGAGGATCAGCCCCAGCATTTT
CDR3 protein: CASSLEDQPQHF

J gene: TRBJ2-1
clone size: many
V gene: TRBV28
D gene: TRBD2
CDR3 DNA: TGTGCCAGCAGTTTCCCCAGCGGGGTATCCTACAATGAGCAGTTCTTC
CDR3 protein: CASSFPSGVSYNEQFF

J gene: TRBJ2-2
clone size: NA
V gene: TRBV4-1
D gene: NA
CDR3 DNA: TGTGCCAGCAGCCACCGGACTCGAGATTACACCGGGGAGCTGTTTTTT
CDR3 protein: CASSHRTRDYTGELFF

J gene: TRBJ2-5
clone size: few
V gene: TRBV7-3
D gene: TRBD2
CDR3 DNA: TGTGCCAGCAGCTTTACCAGCGGGGCCCCAGAGACCCAGTACTTC
CDR3 protein: CASSFTSGAPETQYF

J gene: TRBJ1-5
clone size: once
V gene: TRBV20-1
D gene: NA
CDR3 DNA: TGCAGTGCTCTCGACGGGGCTGGGCAGCCCCAGCATTTT
CDR3 protein: CSALDGAGQPQHF

J gene: TRBJ2-7
clone size: few
V gene: TRBV14
D gene: TRBD1
CDR3 DNA: TGTGCCAGCAGCCAAGGGGGGACAGGGTCCTACGAGCAGTACTTC
CDR3 protein: CASSQGGTGSYEQYF

J gene: TRBJ2-7
clone size: NA
V gene: TRBV29-1
D gene: NA
CDR3 DNA: TGCAGCGGTCGGCTGTGCGAGCAGTACTTC
CDR3 protein: CSGRLCEQYF

J gene: TRBJ2-5
clone size: few
V gene: TRBV11-2
D gene: NA
CDR3 DNA: TGTGCCAGCAGCTCCAGTCCTGGACTTCAAGAGACCCAGTACTTC
CDR3 protein: CASSSSPGLQETQYF

J gene: TRBJ1-5
clone size: few
V gene: TRBV2
D gene: TRBD1
CDR3 DNA: TGTGCCAGCACTATGGGACAGGCAAATCAGCCCCAGCATTTT
CDR3 protein: CASTMGQANQPQHF

J gene: TRBJ2-2
clone size: NA
V gene: TRBV5-5
D gene: TRBD1
CDR3 DNA: TGTGCCAGCAGCCAGGGACAGCCCTCCTGGACCGGGGAGCTGTTTTTT
CDR3 protein: CASSQGQPSWTGELFF

J gene: TRBJ2-3
clone size: NA
V gene: TRBV7-6
D gene: TRBD2
CDR3 DNA: TGTGCCAGCCGCGCCGGGGGGGGGCAGGTAGATACGCAGTATTTT
CDR3 protein: CASRAGGGQVDTQYF

J gene: TRBJ2-7
clone size: few
V gene: TRBV7-4
D gene: NA
CDR3 DNA: TGTGCCAGCAGCTTAGAGACCCCCTACGAGCAGTACTTC
CDR3 protein: CASSLETPYEQYF

J gene: TRBJ2-2
clone size: NA
V gene: TRBV9
D gene: NA
CDR3 DNA: TGTGCCAGCAGCGTAGAGGGTTATCCGTCCGGGGAGCTGTTTTTT
CDR3 protein: CASSVEGYPSGELFF

J gene: TRBJ2-2
clone size: few
V gene: TRBV6-8
D gene: TRBD1
CDR3 DNA: TGTGCCAGCAGCGACAGGGGCCACGTTAGCGGCGGGGAGCTGTTTTTT
CDR3 protein: CASSDRGHVSGGELFF

J gene: TRBJ2-1
clone size: few
V gene: TRBV7-9
D gene: TRBD2
CDR3 DNA: TGTGCCAGCAGCTTACCCTTAGCGGGGGGCCCGACGGATGAGCAGTTCTTC
CDR3 protein: CASSLPLAGGPTDEQFF

J gene: TRBJ2-7
clone size: few
V gene: TRBV5-1
D gene: NA
CDR3 DNA: TGCGCCAGCGGCCGGGACGACGCCTACGAGCAGTACTTC
CDR3 protein: CASGRDDAYEQYF

J gene: TRBJ2-1
clone size: NA
V gene: TRBV7-3
D gene: NA
CDR3 DNA: TGTGCCAGCAGCTTAACGGGGGCAGGGGTGGGTTCCAATGAGCAGTTCTTC
CDR3 protein: CASSLTGAGVGSNEQFF

J gene: TRBJ2-1
clone size: NA
V gene: TRBV4-1
D gene: NA
CDR3 DNA: TGCGCCAGCAGCCACGGACCTCTATACAATGAGCAGTTCTTC
CDR3 protein: CASSHGPLYNEQFF

J gene: TRBJ2-2
clone size: NA
V gene: TRBV20-1
D gene: NA
CDR3 DNA: TGCAGTGCTAGGAAGTTCCCCGGGGAGCTGTTTTTT
CDR3 protein: CSARKFPGELFF

J gene: TRBJ1-1
clone size: NA
V gene: TRBV14
D gene: NA
CDR3 DNA: TGTGCCAGCAGCCACACCGGGGGAGGTGAAGCTTTCTTT
CDR3 protein: CASSHTGGGEAFF

J gene: TRBJ2-7
clone size: few
V gene: TRBV7-8
D gene: TRBD2
CDR3 DNA: TGTGCCAGCAGCTCTAGCGGAAGCTCCTACGAGCAGTACTTC
CDR3 protein: CASSSSGSSYEQYF

J gene: TRBJ2-5
clone size: many
V gene: TRBV2
D gene: NA
CDR3 DNA: TGTGCCAGCAGGCCCCCGGGGGTCGAGACCCAGTACTTC
CDR3 protein: CASRPPGVETQYF

J gene: TRBJ1-1
clone size: NA
V gene: TRBV11-2
D gene: TRBD1
CDR3 DNA: TGTGCCAGCAGCTTAGGGGACAGGGAATTTGAAGCTTTCTTT
CDR3 protein: CASSLGDREFEAFF

J gene: TRBJ1-1
clone size: NA
V gene: TRBV27
D gene: NA
CDR3 DNA: TGTGCCAGCAGTTTATTGAGCGGATACACTGAAGCTTTCTTT
CDR3 protein: CASSLLSGYTEAFF

J gene: TRBJ1-5
clone size: many
V gene: TRBV11-2
D gene: NA
CDR3 DNA: TGTGCCAGCAGCTTCGCCGACAGGACGGGCAATCAGCCCCAGCATTTT
CDR3 protein: CASSFADRTGNQPQHF